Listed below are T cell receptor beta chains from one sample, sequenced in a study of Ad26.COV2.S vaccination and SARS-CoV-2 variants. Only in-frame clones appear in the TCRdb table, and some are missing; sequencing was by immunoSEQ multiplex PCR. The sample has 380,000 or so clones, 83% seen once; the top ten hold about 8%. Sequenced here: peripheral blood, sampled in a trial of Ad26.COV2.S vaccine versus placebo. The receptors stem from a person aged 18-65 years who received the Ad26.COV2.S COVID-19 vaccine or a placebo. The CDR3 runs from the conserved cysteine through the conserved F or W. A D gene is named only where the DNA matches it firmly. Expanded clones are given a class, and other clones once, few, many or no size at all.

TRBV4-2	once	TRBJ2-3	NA	TGTGCCAGCAGCCAAGCCGAAGATACGCAGTATTTT	CASSQAEDTQYF
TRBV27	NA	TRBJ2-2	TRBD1	TGTGCCAGCAGGGTAGGGGGCGACACCGGGGAGCTGTTTTTT	CASRVGGDTGELFF
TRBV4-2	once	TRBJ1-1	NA	TGTGCCAGCAGCCAAATTCTTAGCGAGACTGAAGCTTTCTTT	CASSQILSETEAFF
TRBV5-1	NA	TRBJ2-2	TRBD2	TGCGCCAGCAGCCAAATCACTAGCGGGGGGTCGAACACCGGGGAGCTGTTTTTT	CASSQITSGGSNTGELFF
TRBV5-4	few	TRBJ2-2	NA	TGTGCCAGCAGCGACCCCGGGACTTCGAACACCGGGGAGCTGTTTTTT	CASSDPGTSNTGELFF
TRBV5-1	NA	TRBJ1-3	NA	TGCGCCAGCAGCTTGGCCCCCGGAAGTAGTAACACCATATATTTT	CASSLAPGSSNTIYF
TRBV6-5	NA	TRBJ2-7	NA	TGTGCCAGCAGCCACGGGGCAACCTACGAGCAGTACTTC	CASSHGATYEQYF
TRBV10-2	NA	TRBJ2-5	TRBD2	TGCGCCAGCAGTGACCCGAGGACTAGCGGGAAGGAGACCCAGTACTTC	CASSDPRTSGKETQYF
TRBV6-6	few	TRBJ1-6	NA	TGTGCCAGCATCCCGGCCGCCTCGAATTCACCCCTCCACTTT	CASIPAASNSPLHF
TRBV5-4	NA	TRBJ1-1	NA	TGTGCCAGCAGCCTAGAGTCGCGGACTGAAGCTTTCTTT	CASSLESRTEAFF
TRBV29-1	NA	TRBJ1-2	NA	TGCAGCGTTGGGGATTACACCTTC	CSVGDYTF
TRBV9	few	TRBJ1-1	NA	TGTGCCAGCAGCCTCACCGAGGGAACTGAAGCTTTCTTT	CASSLTEGTEAFF
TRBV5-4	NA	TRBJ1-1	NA	TGTGCCAGCACTCGGGGGGAGAACACTGAAGCTTTCTTT	CASTRGENTEAFF
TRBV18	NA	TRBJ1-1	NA	TGTGCCAGCTCCCCGGGGGAAAGCGCTGAAGCTTTCTTT	CASSPGESAEAFF
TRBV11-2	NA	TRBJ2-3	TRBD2	TGTGCCAGCAGCTTAAAGGCGGGAGAGGGAGATACGCAGTATTTT	CASSLKAGEGDTQYF
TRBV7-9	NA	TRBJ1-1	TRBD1	TGTGCCAGCAGAGCGACAGGGGGCAGAGAGACTGAAGCTTTCTTT	CASRATGGRETEAFF
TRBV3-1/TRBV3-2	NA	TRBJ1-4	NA	TGTGCCAGCAGCCACGTATTCAGCGTTACTAATGAAAAACTGTTTTTT	CASSHVFSVTNEKLFF
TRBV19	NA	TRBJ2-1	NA	TGTGCCAGTAGTATACTGACAGGTAATACCTACAATGAGCAGTTCTTC	CASSILTGNTYNEQFF
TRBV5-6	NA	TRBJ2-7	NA	TGTGCCAGCAGCCCCTATGGACCGGTAGTTGAGCAGTACTTC	CASSPYGPVVEQYF
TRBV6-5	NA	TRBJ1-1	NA	TGTGCCAGCAGACGGGTCAGCGCGGGTTCAACTGAAGCTTTCTTT	CASRRVSAGSTEAFF
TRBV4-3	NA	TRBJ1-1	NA	TGCGCCAGCAGCCAAGATCCGGGTCTGAGCACTGAAGCTTTCTTT	CASSQDPGLSTEAFF
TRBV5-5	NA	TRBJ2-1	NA	TGTGCCAGCAGCTTGGACAGGGTATACAATGAGCAGTTCTTC	CASSLDRVYNEQFF
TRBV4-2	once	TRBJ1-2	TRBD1	TGTGCCAGCAGCCAAGATAGGACAGGGAATGGCTACACCTTC	CASSQDRTGNGYTF
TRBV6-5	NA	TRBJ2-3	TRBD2	TGTGCTTCCGAGGTCCGGGAGGACGGGGGAGATACGCAGTATTTT	CASEVREDGGDTQYF
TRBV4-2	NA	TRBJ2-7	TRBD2	TGTGCCAGCAGCCAAGAAAGCACGGGACTATCCTACGAGCAGTACTTC	CASSQESTGLSYEQYF
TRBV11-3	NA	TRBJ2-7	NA	TGTGCCAGCAGCCACAGGACAGACTACGAGCAGTACTTC	CASSHRTDYEQYF
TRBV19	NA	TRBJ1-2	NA	TGTGCCAGTAGTCCCGGCGAGTATGGCTACACCTTC	CASSPGEYGYTF
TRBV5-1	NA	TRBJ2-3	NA	TGCGCCAGCAGCCCCCTGGTGGCCGGGACTAGCACAGATACGCAGTATTTT	CASSPLVAGTSTDTQYF
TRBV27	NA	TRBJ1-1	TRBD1	TGTGCCAGCAGTTTGGGGACAGGGGCTAGGGCTGAAGCTTTCTTT	CASSLGTGARAEAFF
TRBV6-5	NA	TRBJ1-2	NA	TGTGCCAGCAGTTACAGGGACGGGCCCTATGGCTACACCTTC	CASSYRDGPYGYTF
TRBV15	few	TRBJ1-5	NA	TGTGCCACTAATACGGACAATCAGCCCCAGCATTTT	CATNTDNQPQHF
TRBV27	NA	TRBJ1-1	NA	TGTGCCAGCAGTTTGGGGGGGTGGATGAACACTGAAGCTTTCTTT	CASSLGGWMNTEAFF
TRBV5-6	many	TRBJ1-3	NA	TGTGCCAGCAGCTCCTCTCTCTCTGGAAACACCATATATTTT	CASSSSLSGNTIYF
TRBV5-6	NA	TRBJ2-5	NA	TGTGCCAGCAGCCGCGATTGGGAGACCCAGTACTTC	CASSRDWETQYF
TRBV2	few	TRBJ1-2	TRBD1	TGTGCCAGCAGTGGACAGGGGTATGGCTACACCTTC	CASSGQGYGYTF
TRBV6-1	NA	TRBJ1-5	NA	TGTGCCAGCAGTGAAGAAAGGGGTCAGCCCCAGCATTTT	CASSEERGQPQHF
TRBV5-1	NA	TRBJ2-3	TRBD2	TGCGCCAGCAGCCGGGTAGGTGGCGGGAGTACAGATACGCAGTATTTT	CASSRVGGGSTDTQYF
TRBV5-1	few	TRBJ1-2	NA	TGCGCCAGCAGCCCCGGGGTAAACTATGGCTACACCTTC	CASSPGVNYGYTF
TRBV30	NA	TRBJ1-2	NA	TGTGCCTGGAGTCCCATCCTCCGGGACGGCTTTTACTATGGCTACACCTTC	CAWSPILRDGFYYGYTF
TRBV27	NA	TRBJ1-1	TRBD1	TGTGCCAGCAAGGACAGGGAAATAACTGAAGCTTTCTTT	CASKDREITEAFF
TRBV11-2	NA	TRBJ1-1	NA	TGTGCCAGCAGCTTGGCAGGGATGAACACTGAAGCTTTCTTT	CASSLAGMNTEAFF
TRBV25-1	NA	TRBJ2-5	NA	TGTGCCAGCAGTGGGCTGGTAGAAGAGACCCAGTACTTC	CASSGLVEETQYF
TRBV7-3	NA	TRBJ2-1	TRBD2	TGTGCCAGCAGCTCATCGACTAGCGGGACTGAGCAGTTCTTC	CASSSSTSGTEQFF
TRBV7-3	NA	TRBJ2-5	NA	TGTGCCAGCAGCTATGGGTCTCTTGGGGAGACCCAGTACTTC	CASSYGSLGETQYF
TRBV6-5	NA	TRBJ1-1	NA	TGTGCCAGCTCGGGGACCCCGGGAGACACTGAAGCTTTCTTT	CASSGTPGDTEAFF
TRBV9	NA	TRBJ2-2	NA	TGTGCCAGCAGCGTCCACGCCGTCACCGGGGAGCTGTTTTTT	CASSVHAVTGELFF
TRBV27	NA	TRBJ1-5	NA	TGTGCCAGCAGTTTCCAAGGTCGCAATCAGCCCCAGCATTTT	CASSFQGRNQPQHF